One and the same sample provided the 21 T cell receptor beta chains below, sequenced in a study of cytomegalovirus exposure and HLA in healthy donors. Clones were sequenced by immunoSEQ multiplex PCR, and TCRdb holds only the in-frame ones, with some missing. The repertoire has 150,000 to 200,000 clones, roughly nine tenths of them found once; the top ten carry about 5.8%. The sequencing sample was made of PBMCs. The receptors shown here come from a woman aged 25 to 39 in good health and CMV-seronegative.

The chain is built from TRBV7-9 and TRBJ2-1; no definite D call. The germline V gene has CDR1 SEHNR and CDR2 FQNEAQ (reference sequence). The CDR3 length is 13 residues. Trimming took off 4 bases at V and 3 bases at J, with 7 bases between the two ends. The DNA of the CDR3 is TGTGCCAGCAGCTGGAAGGACTACAATGAGCAGTTCTTC. This translates into CASSWKDYNEQFF.

CDR3 amino acids: CASGRVWESPLHF. The CDR3 DNA reads TGTGCCAGCGGCAGGGTTTGGGAATCACCCCTCCACTTT. V and J are TRBV7-2 and TRBJ1-6, with D possibly being TRBD1 (5 bases). Between the trimmed V and J ends, which lost 8 bases and 10 bases, there was a span of 15 bases. CDR1 is SGHTA, CDR2 FQGNSA, per germline. The CDR3 is 13 residues long.

The chain has TRBV30 and TRBJ2-3; 8 bases are shared with TRBD2. V was clipped by 0 bases and J by 3 bases; unmatched bases: 2. From germline, CDR1 is GTSNPN and CDR2 SVGIG (reference sequence). This CDR3 has 14 amino acids. The CDR3 sequence: CAWSVLAETDTQYF. CDR3 coding DNA: TGTGCCTGGAGTGTACTAGCGGAGACAGATACGCAGTATTTT.

The chain has TRBV9 and TRBJ1-1; D is undetermined. Trimming left V 0 bases short and J 2 bases short, with 8 bases between. The CDR3 covers 14 residues. From germline, CDR1 is SGDLS and CDR2 YYNGEE. The CDR3 spells CASSVAPGNTEAFF. CDR3 nucleotide sequence: TGTGCCAGCAGCGTAGCCCCGGGAAACACTGAAGCTTTCTTT.

CDR3 sequence: CASSIDLVGGGTVTEAFF. The CDR3 bases are TGTGCCAGTAGTATAGATCTGGTTGGAGGGGGGACGGTCACTGAAGCTTTCTTT. V is TRBV19 and J is TRBJ1-1, with D tentatively TRBD1 (6 bases). The length of the CDR3 is 18 residues. The V gene lost 0 bases and the J gene lost 4 bases, with 21 bases spanning the gap. The germline CDR1 and CDR2 sequences are LNHDA and SQIVND (reference sequence).

There are a few counts of this clone. The rearrangement links TRBV6-1 to TRBJ2-7; 9 positions agree with TRBD1. CDR3 length equals 14 residues. Germline CDR1 MNHNS, CDR2 SASEGT. Germline trimming cut 5 bases from V and 4 bases from J; bases unmatched to any gene: 6. In DNA, the CDR3 is TGTGCCAGCAGTAGCCGGGACAGGGTTTACGAGCAGTACTTC. Translating gives CASSSRDRVYEQYF.

This chain connects TRBV9 to TRBJ2-3; perhaps TRBD2 as D (6 bases). CDR1 and CDR2 from the germline V gene are SGDLS and YYNGEE. The CDR3 is made up of 13 amino acids. Trimming stripped 0 bases from V and 8 bases from J, with 10 bases between. The CDR3 DNA reads as TGTGCCAGCAGCGTAGCTGGGGGGTTTACGCAGTATTTT. This codes for CASSVAGGFTQYF.

This chain links TRBV28 with TRBJ2-6; a possible D gene is TRBD1 (6 bases). CDR1 is MDHEN and CDR2 is SYDVKM in the germline V gene. Trimming left V 6 bases short and J 1 base short, with 16 bases between. This CDR3 spans 17 amino acids. The chain's CDR3 is CASRGQNRASGANVLTF. CDR3 DNA sequence: TGTGCCAGCAGGGGACAAAACAGGGCGTCTGGGGCCAACGTCCTGACTTTC.

This chain connects TRBV5-6 to TRBJ2-1, with TRBD2 as a possible D gene (7 bases). Germline V CDR1 and CDR2: SGHDT, YYEEEE. The V end lost 0 bases, the J end lost 9 bases, and 16 bases lay between the germline ends. The CDR3 totals 15 residues. The CDR3 loop is CASSLAGGAGPEQFF. The DNA of the CDR3 is TGTGCCAGCAGCTTGGCTGGGGGGGCAGGACCTGAGCAGTTCTTC. The full variable domain, completed using reference TRBV5-6 and TRBJ2-1, is DAGVTQSPTHLIKTRGQQVTLRCSPKSGHDTVSWYQQALGQGPQFIFQYYEEEERQRGNFPDRFSGHQFPNYSSELNVNALLLGDSALYLCASSLAGGAGPEQFFGPGTRLTVL.

The genes are TRBV27 and TRBJ2-7; no firm D call. This CDR3 is built from 10 residues. The ends were cut back, 2 bases at V and 5 bases at J, with 1 base in the middle. The germline CDR1 and CDR2 sequences are MNHEY and SMNVEV (reference sequence). The CDR3 coding sequence is TGTGCCAGCAGTTTAGACGAGCAGTACTTC. Its translation: CASSLDEQYF.

V and J are TRBV14 and TRBJ1-2; D is unclear. Germline CDR1 reads SGHDN; CDR2 reads FVKESK. The length of the CDR3 is 15 residues. The V and J ends lost 0 bases and 6 bases respectively, with 14 bases between them. The CDR3 coding sequence is TGTGCCAGCAGCCAAGAGGGCTCATCTGGCCATGGCTACACCTTC. Translated, it gives CASSQEGSSGHGYTF. Full variable domain (missing parts from reference TRBV14 and TRBJ1-2): EAGVTQFPSHSVIEKGQTVTLRCDPISGHDNLYWYRRVMGKEIKFLLHFVKESKQDESGMPNNRFLAERTGGTYSTLKVQPAELEDSGVYFCASSQEGSSGHGYTFGSGTRLTVV.

The V gene is TRBV9, the J gene TRBJ2-1, with 7 positions matching TRBD2. After removal of 4 bases from V and 0 bases from J, the junction contained 10 bases not matched to a gene. This CDR3 spans 17 amino acids. The germline gives CDR1 SGDLS, CDR2 YYNGEE. This chain's CDR3 is CASSPRGAGRSYNEQFF. CDR3 DNA sequence: TGTGCCAGCAGCCCCCGGGGAGCGGGACGCTCCTACAATGAGCAGTTCTTC.

The genes are TRBV5-1 and TRBJ2-1, with 8 nucleotides matching TRBD2. After removal of 2 bases from V and 0 bases from J, the junction contained 4 bases not matched to a gene. The CDR3 covers 16 residues. The germline CDR1 and CDR2 sequences are SGHRS and YFSETQ. The CDR3 loop is CASSLEGLVSYNEQFF. CDR3 DNA sequence: TGCGCCAGCAGCTTAGAGGGACTAGTCTCCTACAATGAGCAGTTCTTC.

The gene calls are TRBV5-1 and TRBJ1-2; 12 bases match TRBD1. V gave up 0 bases and J gave up 7 bases; unmatched junction bases: 4. Germline-derived CDR1 and CDR2 are SGHRS and YFSETQ. CDR3 length: 15 residues. The CDR3 region has the DNA TGCGCCAGCAGCTTGGAGGGACAGGGGGCCGGTGGCTACACCTTC. Translation gives CASSLEGQGAGGYTF.

The chain carries TRBV2 and TRBJ2-3; 9 positions match TRBD2. Germline loops: CDR1 SNHLY, CDR2 FYNNEI. The CDR3 runs to 15 residues. V shed 1 base, J shed 8 bases, and the junction held 7 bases outside the gene matches. Here the CDR3 reads CASSEGGGGLSTQYF. CDR3 in DNA: TGTGCCAGCAGTGAAGGCGGGGGGGGGCTGAGTACGCAGTATTTT.

The chain recombines TRBV7-3 with TRBJ2-2; D remains unclear. Germline V CDR1 and CDR2: SGHTA, FQGTGA. V was shortened by 4 bases and J by 3 bases, with 18 bases between the two germline ends. The CDR3 sequence is 17 residues long. CDR3 sequence (DNA): TGTGCCAGCAGCTCCGACCCCTACCGACGACACACCGGGGAGCTGTTTTTT. Protein sequence: CASSSDPYRRHTGELFF.

The V call is TRBV5-1, the J call TRBJ2-4; D is perhaps TRBD2 (5 bases). V lost 4 bases and J lost 0, with 11 bases in between. Germline V lookup: CDR1 SGHRS, CDR2 YFSETQ. The CDR3 runs 15 residues. The CDR3 bases are TGCGCCAGCAGCCTAGGACTCACAGCCAAAAACATTCAGTACTTC. Translated, it gives CASSLGLTAKNIQYF.

The chain employs TRBV5-1 and TRBJ2-2; possible D gene TRBD2, 5 bases. This CDR3 region has 15 residues. The V gene's germline CDR1 is SGHRS and CDR2 YFSETQ. V gave up 0 bases and J gave up 3 bases, with 9 bases separating them. Here the CDR3 reads CASSLGAGDTGELFF. The CDR3 coding sequence is TGCGCCAGCAGCTTGGGCGCCGGGGACACCGGGGAGCTGTTTTTT.

This chain links TRBV2 with TRBJ1-1, with 7 nucleotides matching TRBD1. CDR1 SNHLY and CDR2 FYNNEI come from the germline V gene. After removal of 3 bases from V and 5 bases from J, the junction contained 6 bases not matched to a gene. This CDR3 is 14 amino acids long. The CDR3 region is CASSEGQKVTEAFF. Written as DNA, the CDR3 is TGTGCCAGCAGTGAGGGACAGAAAGTAACTGAAGCTTTCTTT.

The chain is built from TRBV6-5 and TRBJ2-7, with 11 bases matching TRBD1. In germline, CDR1 is MNHEY, CDR2 SVGAGI. The CDR3 totals 15 residues. Losses at the gene ends were 5 bases for V and 1 base for J; bases not matched to a gene: 4. The CDR3 DNA follows: TGTGCCAGCAGTAGCCGGGACAGGGGGTCCTACGAGCAGTACTTC. Translating it yields CASSSRDRGSYEQYF.

This chain links TRBV5-4 with TRBJ2-4, with TRBD1 matching 11 bases. Trimming removed 4 bases from V and 0 bases from J; junction bases left unmatched: 9. CDR3 length equals 18 residues. Per germline, CDR1 SGHNT and CDR2 YYREEE (reference sequence). The CDR3 spells CASSAGTGGYLAKNIQYF. As DNA, the CDR3 is TGTGCCAGCAGCGCCGGGACAGGGGGTTACCTAGCCAAAAACATTCAGTACTTC.